These 26 T cell receptor beta chains originate from one sample sequenced in a study of blood T cell repertoires in COVID-19. Assay: immunoSEQ multiplex PCR; the TCRdb copy retains only in-frame clones and omits some. Of 200,000 to 250,000 clones in the sample, 75% to 90% were seen once. The sequenced sample was PBMCs or T cells enriched from blood (not recorded which). These TCRs come from a woman aged 25 to 39 who had been exposed to COVID-19.

The chain combines TRBV10-3 with TRBJ2-2; 15 bases align to TRBD2. Germline trimming cut 8 bases from V and 4 bases from J; bases unmatched to any gene: 5. This CDR3 region has 16 residues. Germline V CDR1 and CDR2: ENHRY, SYGVKD. CDR3 sequence reads: CAIGLAGGMGTGELFF. The CDR3 DNA is TGTGCCATCGGACTAGCGGGGGGGATGGGCACCGGGGAGCTGTTTTTT.

The gene calls are TRBV20-1 and TRBJ2-5; D gene unclear. V gave up 6 bases and J gave up 3 bases, with 5 bases separating them. CDR1 DFQATT and CDR2 SNEGSKA come from the germline V gene (reference sequence). There are 10 residues in the CDR3. CDR3 coding DNA: TGCAGTGCGCAGAAAGAGACCCAGTACTTC. This codes for CSAQKETQYF.

This chain connects TRBV5-4 to TRBJ2-2, with D perhaps TRBD2 (6 bases). The CDR3 is 18 residues long. The germline V and J ends were trimmed by 2 bases and 5 bases, with 22 bases remaining between them. Germline lookup yields CDR1 SGHNT and CDR2 YYREEE (reference sequence). The CDR3, as DNA: TGTGCCAGCAGCTTCCGGGAGCAAGGGTTAGGAGGGACCGGGGAGCTGTTTTTT. It encodes CASSFREQGLGGTGELFF.

CDR3 bases: TGTGCCAGCAGCACAAGCGGGAGAGTTTACGAGCAGTACTTC. This encodes CASSTSGRVYEQYF. The genes are TRBV5-4 and TRBJ2-7, with 8 bases matching TRBD2. The germline V gene encodes CDR1 SGHNT and CDR2 YYREEE (reference sequence). V gave up 4 bases and J gave up 4 bases; unmatched junction bases: 7. This CDR3 comprises 14 residues.

The chain couples TRBV2 to TRBJ2-1; the D gene is possibly TRBD2 (5 bases). The germline V gene encodes CDR1 SNHLY and CDR2 FYNNEI. The CDR3 is 11 amino acids. With 8 bases removed from V and 9 bases from J, the gap between germline ends came to 11 bases. CDR3 in DNA: TGTGCCAGCGCGATCGGACTTGAGCAGTTCTTC. It codes for CASAIGLEQFF.

This clone came up a few times. The chain has TRBV6-5 and TRBJ2-1; D is undetermined. V dropped 1 base and J dropped 4 bases, with 5 bases sitting between them. This CDR3 region has 13 residues. Germline V gives CDR1 MNHEY, CDR2 SVGAGI. CDR3 in DNA: TGTGCCAGCAGTTACTACGGTTACAATGAGCAGTTCTTC. This codes for CASSYYGYNEQFF.

The chain carries TRBV15 and TRBJ1-1; 7 bases fit TRBD1. Germline V gives CDR1 LNHNV, CDR2 YYDKDF (reference sequence). The CDR3 spans 12 residues. V gave up 4 bases and J gave up 11 bases; unmatched junction bases: 7. The CDR3 DNA sequence: TGTGCCACCAGCATCGACAGGGCTTGGGCTTTCTTT. Protein product: CATSIDRAWAFF.

J is TRBJ1-5 and V is TRBV19; 7 bases map to TRBD1. Germline CDR1 LNHDA, CDR2 SQIVND (reference sequence). Trimming took 1 base from V and 2 from J; bases not matched to a gene: 2. CDR3 length: 15 amino acids. CDR3 residues: CASSIGGQRNQPQHF. The CDR3 DNA reads as TGTGCCAGTAGTATAGGGGGACAGCGCAATCAGCCCCAGCATTTT.

The CDR3 DNA sequence: TGTGCCAGTAGTACGGGACAGGAGCAGTTCTTC. This encodes CASSTGQEQFF. The gene calls are TRBV19 and TRBJ2-1; TRBD1 agrees at 7 bases. The CDR3 is made up of 11 amino acids. The V gene end was trimmed by 4 bases and the J gene end by 10 bases; junction bases not matched to a gene: 1. Per germline, CDR1 LNHDA and CDR2 SQIVND (reference sequence).

The gene calls are TRBV6-5 and TRBJ1-1; D is unclear. This CDR3 region has 13 residues. Trimming pared 6 bases from V and 2 bases from J, leaving 10 bases between. Germline V gene data show CDR1 as MNHEY and CDR2 as SVGAGI. The CDR3 DNA sequence: TGTGCCAGCAGCCGCAACATTAACACTGAAGCTTTCTTT. Its translation is CASSRNINTEAFF.

This rearrangement joins TRBV6-1 to TRBJ1-5; a possible D gene is TRBD1 (5 bases). This CDR3 has 15 amino acids. Germline V gives CDR1 MNHNS, CDR2 SASEGT. V dropped 2 bases and J dropped 4 bases, with 12 bases sitting between them. This CDR3 is CASSEQGFSNQPQHF. The CDR3 region has the DNA TGTGCCAGCAGTGAACAGGGCTTCTCAAATCAGCCCCAGCATTTT.

The chain links TRBV7-9 to TRBJ1-1; the D is unclear. The CDR3 totals 13 residues. Trimming removed 5 bases at V and 1 base at J, with 8 bases between. Per germline, CDR1 SEHNR and CDR2 FQNEAQ (reference sequence). DNA of the CDR3: TGTGCCAGCAGCCAAGGAGCGAACACTGAAGCTTTCTTT. Protein sequence: CASSQGANTEAFF.

The chain carries TRBV24-1 and TRBJ1-5; TRBD1 agrees at 10 bases. V trimming: 4 bases; J trimming: 4 bases; junction bases outside the gene matches: 6. The CDR3 is 16 residues long. Looked up from germline, CDR1 is KGHDR and CDR2 is SFDVKD. The CDR3 sequence is CATSEGGQGSNQPQHF. The DNA for the CDR3 is TGTGCCACCAGTGAAGGGGGACAGGGGAGTAATCAGCCCCAGCATTTT.

The chain uses TRBV5-4 and TRBJ1-2, with 8 bases that match TRBD1. The germline gives CDR1 SGHNT, CDR2 YYREEE (reference sequence). The CDR3 is 15 amino acids. With V trimmed by 4 bases and J by 1 base, 6 bases remained unmatched. The CDR3 here is CASSRTGTGNYGYTF. DNA of the CDR3: TGTGCCAGCAGCCGGACAGGGACGGGTAACTATGGCTACACCTTC.

CDR3 DNA sequence: TGTGCCAGCAGCCAAGTTCCGGGGAACTATGGCTACACCTTC. This codes for CASSQVPGNYGYTF. The chain couples TRBV4-2 to TRBJ1-2; D ambiguous. In germline, CDR1 is LGHNA, CDR2 YNFKEQ. The CDR3 has 14 residues. Trimming stripped 1 base from V and 2 bases from J, with 8 bases between.

This chain joins TRBV10-3 and TRBJ2-7; 8 bases fit TRBD1. Trimming cost V 7 bases and J 3 bases; bases outside gene matches: 8. Germline V gives CDR1 ENHRY, CDR2 SYGVKD. There are 14 residues in the CDR3. In DNA, the CDR3 is TGTGCCATCAACGGACAGGGAATTCTCTACGAGCAGTACTTC. Translation: CAINGQGILYEQYF.

This clone was observed a handful of times. The chain has TRBV5-1 and TRBJ1-1; maybe TRBD1 (5 bases). V was pared by 9 bases and J by 0 bases, with 12 bases between. The V gene's germline CDR1 is SGHRS and CDR2 YFSETQ. The CDR3 covers 13 residues. For the CDR3, the DNA is TGCGCCACCCGGGGGACGATGAACACTGAAGCTTTCTTT. It codes for CATRGTMNTEAFF.

The V call is TRBV3-1 (or the pseudogene TRBV3-2), the J call TRBJ1-6, with D unclear. V lost 1 base to trimming and J lost 10 bases, with 8 bases between them. This CDR3 has 13 amino acids. In germline, CDR1 is LGHDT, CDR2 YNNKEL (reference sequence). The CDR3 DNA is TGTGCCAGCAGCCAAGGTAGAGGGTCACCCCTCCACTTT. Protein sequence: CASSQGRGSPLHF.

The V call is TRBV5-1, the J call TRBJ1-1, with D hard to call. The CDR3 totals 18 residues. Germline CDR1 is SGHRS and CDR2 is YFSETQ. V was shortened by 0 bases and J by 0 bases, with 18 bases between the two germline ends. The CDR3 DNA is TGCGCCAGCAGCTTGGATGGCCAGGCGACCAGAGTGAACACTGAAGCTTTCTTT. As protein: CASSLDGQATRVNTEAFF.

The rearrangement uses TRBV30 and TRBJ2-7, with D perhaps TRBD1 (7 bases). The CDR3 loop spans 17 amino acids. V lost 4 bases to trimming and J lost 2 bases, with 24 bases between them. Germline V gene lookup returns CDR1 GTSNPN and CDR2 SVGIG (reference sequence). CDR3 coding DNA: TGTGCCTGGAACTCCCTAGGGGGCGGGGAACGACCCTACGAGCAGTACTTC. Amino acids: CAWNSLGGGERPYEQYF.

V gene TRBV18 combines with J gene TRBJ1-2, with a weak D call TRBD1 (6 bases). V lost 2 bases and J lost 5, with 9 bases in between. CDR1 and CDR2 from the germline V gene are KGHSH and LQKENI. The CDR3 is 13 amino acids. The CDR3 DNA sequence: TGTGCCAGCTCACCAAAGGGGGAATATGGCTACACCTTC. It codes for CASSPKGEYGYTF.

The V gene is TRBV27, the J gene TRBJ1-4, with D unclear. The CDR3 sequence is 15 residues long. Trimming cost V 6 bases and J 6 bases, with 17 bases left between them. Germline V gives CDR1 MNHEY, CDR2 SMNVEV (reference sequence). In DNA form, the CDR3 reads TGTGCCAGCAGACGGGGTACCCAGTCTCATGAAAAACTGTTTTTT. Its translation: CASRRGTQSHEKLFF.

This clone was counted once. CDR3 DNA: TGTGCCAGCAGCTTAGAGGTGCCCGGGAGCTCCGCTGAGCAGTTCTTC. Translation gives CASSLEVPGSSAEQFF. The chain is built from TRBV7-8 and TRBJ2-1; possibly TRBD2 for D (6 bases). The CDR3 runs 16 residues. The ends were cut back, 1 base at V and 9 bases at J, with 19 bases in the middle. Germline V gene sequence: CDR1 SGHVS, CDR2 FQNEAQ. The complete variable domain, with remaining parts taken from reference TRBV7-8 and TRBJ2-1, reads GAGVSQSPRYKVAKRGQDVALRCDPISGHVSLFWYQQALGQGPEFLTYFQNEAQLDKSGLPSDRFFAERPEGSVSTLKIQRTQQEDSAVYLCASSLEVPGSSAEQFFGPGTRLTVL.

This rearrangement joins TRBV30 to TRBJ1-6; TRBD1 might be the D (6 bases). Per the germline V gene, CDR1 is GTSNPN and CDR2 is SVGIG (reference sequence). This CDR3 is built from 16 residues. The V gene lost 6 bases and the J gene lost 8 bases, with 23 bases spanning the gap. The CDR3 sequence: CACTLDSLMNHSPLHF. In DNA, the CDR3 is TGTGCCTGTACCCTGGACAGTCTCATGAATCATTCACCCCTCCACTTT.

The chain carries TRBV6-5 and TRBJ2-1; D might be TRBD2 (5 bases). Germline V lookup: CDR1 MNHEY, CDR2 SVGAGI. This CDR3 region has 15 residues. V lost 6 bases and J lost 3, with 15 bases in between. CDR3 coding DNA: TGTGCCAGCAGAAAAGACCGGGGTAGCTACAATGAGCAGTTCTTC. This codes for CASRKDRGSYNEQFF.

This rearrangement joins TRBV18 to TRBJ2-3; tentative D call: TRBD1 (5 bases). V shed 0 bases and J shed 2 bases, with 9 bases lying between them. Germline V gene sequence: CDR1 KGHSH, CDR2 LQKENI. The CDR3 has 15 residues. The CDR3: CASSPPFRATDTQYF. In nucleotides, the CDR3 is TGTGCCAGCTCACCACCGTTCAGGGCCACAGATACGCAGTATTTT.